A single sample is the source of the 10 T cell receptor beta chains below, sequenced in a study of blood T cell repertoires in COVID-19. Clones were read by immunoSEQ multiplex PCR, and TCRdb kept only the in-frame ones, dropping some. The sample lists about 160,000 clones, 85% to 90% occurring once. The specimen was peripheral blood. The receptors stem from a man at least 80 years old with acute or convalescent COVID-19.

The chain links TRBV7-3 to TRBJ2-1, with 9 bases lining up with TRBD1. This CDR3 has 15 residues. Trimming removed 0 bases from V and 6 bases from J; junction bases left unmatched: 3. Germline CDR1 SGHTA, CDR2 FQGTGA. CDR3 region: CASSLTQGAFNEQFF. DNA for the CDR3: TGTGCCAGCAGCTTAACACAGGGGGCTTTCAATGAGCAGTTCTTC.

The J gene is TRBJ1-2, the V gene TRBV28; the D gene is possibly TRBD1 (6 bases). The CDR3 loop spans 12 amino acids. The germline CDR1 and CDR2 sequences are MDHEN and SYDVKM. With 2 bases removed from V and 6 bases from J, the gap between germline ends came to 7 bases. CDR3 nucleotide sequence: TGTGCCAGCAGTTTAAAGGGGGATGGCTACACCTTC. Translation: CASSLKGDGYTF.

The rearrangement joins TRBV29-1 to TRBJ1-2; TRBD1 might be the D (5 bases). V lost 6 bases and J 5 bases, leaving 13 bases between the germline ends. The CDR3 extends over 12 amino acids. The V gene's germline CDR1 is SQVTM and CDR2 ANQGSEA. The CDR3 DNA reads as TGCAGCGTACCCAGGGCGGAGTATGGCTACACCTTC. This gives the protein CSVPRAEYGYTF. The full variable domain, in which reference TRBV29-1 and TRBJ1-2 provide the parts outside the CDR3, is SAVISQKPSRDICQRGTSLTIQCQVDSQVTMMFWYRQQPGQSLTLIATANQGSEATYESGFVIDKFPISRPNLTFSTLTVSNMSPEDSSIYLCSVPRAEYGYTFGSGTRLTVV.

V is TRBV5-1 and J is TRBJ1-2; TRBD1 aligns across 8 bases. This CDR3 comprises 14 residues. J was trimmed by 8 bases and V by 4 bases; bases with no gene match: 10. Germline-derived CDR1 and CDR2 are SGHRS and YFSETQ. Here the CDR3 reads CASSPDRVSDGYTF. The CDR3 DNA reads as TGCGCCAGCAGCCCGGACAGGGTCTCGGACGGCTACACCTTC.

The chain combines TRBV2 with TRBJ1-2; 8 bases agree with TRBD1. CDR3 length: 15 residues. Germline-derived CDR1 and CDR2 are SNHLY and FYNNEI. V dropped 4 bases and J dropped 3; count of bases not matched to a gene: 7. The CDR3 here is CASSVTQGADYGYTF. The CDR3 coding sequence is TGTGCCAGCAGTGTTACTCAGGGGGCTGACTATGGCTACACCTTC.

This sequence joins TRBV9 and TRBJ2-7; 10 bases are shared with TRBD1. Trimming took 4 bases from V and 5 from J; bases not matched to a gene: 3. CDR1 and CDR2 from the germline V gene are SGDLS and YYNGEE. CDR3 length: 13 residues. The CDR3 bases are TGTGCCAGCAGCCCCGGGACAGGGGACGAGCAGTACTTC. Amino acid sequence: CASSPGTGDEQYF.

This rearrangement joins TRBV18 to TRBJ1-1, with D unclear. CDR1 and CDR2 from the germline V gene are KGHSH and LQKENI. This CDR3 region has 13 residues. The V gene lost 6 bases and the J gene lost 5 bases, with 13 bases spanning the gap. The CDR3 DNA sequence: TGTGCCAGCTCCCCCCCCGGTGAGACTGAAGCTTTCTTT. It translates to CASSPPGETEAFF.

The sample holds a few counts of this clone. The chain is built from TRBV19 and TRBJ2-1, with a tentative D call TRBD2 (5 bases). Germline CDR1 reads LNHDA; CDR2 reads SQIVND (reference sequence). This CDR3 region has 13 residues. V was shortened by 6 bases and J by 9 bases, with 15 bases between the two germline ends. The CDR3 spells CASSRTSTSEQFF. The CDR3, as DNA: TGTGCCAGTAGCCGGACTTCTACTAGTGAGCAGTTCTTC.

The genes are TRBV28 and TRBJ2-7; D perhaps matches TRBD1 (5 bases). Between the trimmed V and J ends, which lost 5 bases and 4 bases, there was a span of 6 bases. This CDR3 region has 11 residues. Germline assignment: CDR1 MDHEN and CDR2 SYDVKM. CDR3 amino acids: CASSRGYEQYF. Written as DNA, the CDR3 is TGTGCCAGCAGTAGGGGTTACGAGCAGTACTTC.

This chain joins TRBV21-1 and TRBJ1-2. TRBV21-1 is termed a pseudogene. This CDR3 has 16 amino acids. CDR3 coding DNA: TGTGCCAGCAGCAAATGGGGGGGACAAACGCACTATGGCTACACCTTC. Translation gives CASSKWGGQTHYGYTF.